A selection of T cell receptor beta chains follows, all from one sample in a study of radiotherapy plus CTLA-4 blockade in lung cancer. TCRdb keeps only in-frame clones here, not all; method: immunoSEQ multiplex PCR. Found here are about 66,000 clones, under 85% of them singletons; the top ten hold 4% to 5%. Specimen: peripheral blood, collected from a patient treated with radiotherapy plus ipilimumab. The source is a human donor with non-small cell lung cancer who had a partial response to radiotherapy plus ipilimumab. The CDR3 runs from the conserved cysteine through the conserved F or W. A D gene is named only where the DNA matches it firmly. Size values are once, few and many counts, or a class for expanded clones, and some rows have none.

abundance: .
d_gene: TRBD1
j_gene: TRBJ1-2
v_gene: TRBV5-5
CDR3aa: CASSLAAGQGTYGYTF
CDR3nt: TGTGCCAGCAGCTTGGCGGCGGGACAGGGGACCTATGGCTACACCTTC

abundance: once
d_gene: TRBD1
j_gene: TRBJ2-7
v_gene: TRBV7-9
CDR3aa: CASSTISGGLSYEQYF
CDR3nt: TGTGCCAGCAGCACCATCTCAGGGGGTCTCTCCTACGAGCAGTACTTC

abundance: .
d_gene: .
j_gene: TRBJ2-1
v_gene: TRBV7-3
CDR3aa: CASSRDMNNEQFF
CDR3nt: TGTGCCAGCAGCCGGGACATGAACAATGAGCAGTTCTTC

abundance: .
d_gene: TRBD1
j_gene: TRBJ2-7
v_gene: TRBV9
CDR3aa: CASSAGGESYEQYF
CDR3nt: TGTGCCAGCAGCGCAGGGGGCGAGTCCTACGAGCAGTACTTC

abundance: .
d_gene: .
j_gene: TRBJ1-1
v_gene: TRBV5-8
CDR3aa: CASSFRMNTEAFF
CDR3nt: TGTGCCAGCAGCTTTCGTATGAACACTGAAGCTTTCTTT

abundance: .
d_gene: TRBD1
j_gene: TRBJ1-4
v_gene: TRBV30
CDR3aa: CAWSPGTGATNEKLFF
CDR3nt: TGTGCCTGGAGTCCGGGAACAGGGGCAACTAATGAAAAACTGTTTTTT

abundance: .
d_gene: TRBD2
j_gene: TRBJ2-3
v_gene: TRBV4-1
CDR3aa: CASSLTYTSGNTDTQYF
CDR3nt: TGCGCCAGCAGCCTCACCTATACTAGCGGAAACACAGATACGCAGTATTTT

abundance: .
d_gene: TRBD1
j_gene: TRBJ1-5
v_gene: TRBV9
CDR3aa: CASSARGTSNQPQHF
CDR3nt: TGTGCCAGCAGCGCCAGGGGGACTAGCAATCAGCCCCAGCATTTT

abundance: .
d_gene: TRBD2
j_gene: TRBJ2-1
v_gene: TRBV5-1
CDR3aa: CASSLPTSGRASSYNEQFF
CDR3nt: TGCGCCAGCAGCTTGCCCACTAGCGGGAGGGCGAGCTCCTACAATGAGCAGTTCTTC

abundance: once
d_gene: .
j_gene: TRBJ2-3
v_gene: TRBV5-1
CDR3aa: CASSQLQVNTDTQYF
CDR3nt: TGCGCCAGCAGCCAACTACAGGTAAACACAGATACGCAGTATTTT

abundance: .
d_gene: TRBD2
j_gene: TRBJ2-7
v_gene: TRBV30
CDR3aa: CAWRVAGGVYEQYF
CDR3nt: TGTGCCTGGAGGGTCGCGGGGGGGGTCTACGAGCAGTACTTC

abundance: .
d_gene: .
j_gene: TRBJ1-5
v_gene: TRBV5-1
CDR3aa: CASSPADPYRVGNQPQHF
CDR3nt: TGCGCCAGCAGCCCAGCGGACCCCTACAGGGTTGGCAATCAGCCCCAGCATTTT

abundance: few
d_gene: TRBD1
j_gene: TRBJ1-1
v_gene: TRBV7-3
CDR3aa: CASSLSSDRDTEAFF
CDR3nt: TGTGCCAGCAGCTTAAGCTCCGACAGGGATACTGAAGCTTTCTTT

abundance: .
d_gene: .
j_gene: TRBJ1-4
v_gene: TRBV28
CDR3aa: CASSLRRINEKLFF
CDR3nt: TGTGCCAGCAGTTTACGGAGAATTAATGAAAAACTGTTTTTT

abundance: .
d_gene: .
j_gene: TRBJ1-5
v_gene: TRBV19
CDR3aa: CASHARVAGNQPQHF
CDR3nt: TGTGCCAGTCATGCCCGGGTGGCCGGCAATCAGCCCCAGCATTTT

abundance: .
d_gene: .
j_gene: TRBJ2-1
v_gene: TRBV11-3
CDR3aa: CASSLNGLGVDEQFF
CDR3nt: TGTGCCAGCAGCTTAAACGGCCTTGGAGTAGATGAGCAGTTCTTC

abundance: few
d_gene: TRBD1
j_gene: TRBJ1-5
v_gene: TRBV5-1
CDR3aa: CASSKGADSNQPQHF
CDR3nt: TGCGCCAGCAGCAAGGGGGCGGATAGCAATCAGCCCCAGCATTTT

abundance: .
d_gene: TRBD1
j_gene: TRBJ2-7
v_gene: TRBV2
CDR3aa: CASSVDRGRSEQYF
CDR3nt: TGTGCCAGCAGTGTTGACAGGGGGCGGTCCGAGCAGTACTTC

abundance: .
d_gene: .
j_gene: TRBJ2-1
v_gene: TRBV5-1
CDR3aa: CASSLGIEGWNEQFF
CDR3nt: TGCGCCAGCAGCTTGGGAATTGAGGGTTGGAATGAGCAGTTCTTC

abundance: once
d_gene: TRBD2
j_gene: TRBJ2-3
v_gene: TRBV29-1
CDR3aa: CSVFTSGRIRVTDTQYF
CDR3nt: TGCAGCGTTTTTACTAGCGGGAGGATCAGAGTGACAGATACGCAGTATTTT

abundance: .
d_gene: .
j_gene: TRBJ2-3
v_gene: TRBV6-1
CDR3aa: CASRSGTDTDTQYF
CDR3nt: TGTGCCAGCAGGTCCGGGACTGACACAGATACGCAGTATTTT

abundance: .
d_gene: TRBD1
j_gene: TRBJ2-7
v_gene: TRBV7-3
CDR3aa: CASSFTTGSEQYF
CDR3nt: TGTGCCAGCAGCTTTACGACAGGGAGCGAGCAGTACTTC

abundance: .
d_gene: .
j_gene: TRBJ2-1
v_gene: TRBV11-1
CDR3aa: CASSLGNSGQDNEQFF
CDR3nt: TGTGCCAGCAGCTTAGGGAACAGTGGGCAGGACAATGAGCAGTTCTTC

abundance: .
d_gene: .
j_gene: TRBJ1-1
v_gene: TRBV2
CDR3aa: CASSGRAKDTEAFF
CDR3nt: TGTGCCAGCAGTGGCAGGGCGAAGGACACTGAAGCTTTCTTT

abundance: .
d_gene: TRBD1
j_gene: TRBJ1-3
v_gene: TRBV19
CDR3aa: CASDRQGRSGNTIYF
CDR3nt: TGTGCCAGTGACCGACAGGGACGCTCTGGAAACACCATATATTTT

abundance: few
d_gene: TRBD1
j_gene: TRBJ2-7
v_gene: TRBV7-2
CDR3aa: CASSFDREREQYF
CDR3nt: TGTGCCAGCAGCTTCGACAGGGAACGCGAGCAGTACTTC

abundance: once
d_gene: .
j_gene: TRBJ1-5
v_gene: TRBV6-6
CDR3aa: CASSYAYRENQPQHF
CDR3nt: TGTGCCAGCAGTTACGCCTACAGGGAAAATCAGCCCCAGCATTTT

abundance: .
d_gene: .
j_gene: TRBJ2-1
v_gene: TRBV15
CDR3aa: CATSAQGNEQFF
CDR3nt: TGTGCCACCAGCGCTCAGGGTAATGAGCAGTTCTTC

abundance: .
d_gene: .
j_gene: TRBJ1-5
v_gene: TRBV28
CDR3aa: CASSLRKGSSNQPQHF
CDR3nt: TGTGCCAGCAGTTTAAGGAAGGGGTCAAGCAATCAGCCCCAGCATTTT

abundance: .
d_gene: .
j_gene: TRBJ2-1
v_gene: TRBV5-1
CDR3aa: CASSLEGTPTYNEQLF
CDR3nt: TGCGCCAGCAGCTTGGAGGGGACACCCACCTACAATGAGCAGCTCTTC

abundance: .
d_gene: .
j_gene: TRBJ2-7
v_gene: TRBV6-1
CDR3aa: CASSVSQGGNYEQYF
CDR3nt: TGTGCCAGCAGCGTCTCGCAGGGCGGGAACTACGAGCAGTACTTC

abundance: .
d_gene: TRBD1
j_gene: TRBJ1-4
v_gene: TRBV28
CDR3aa: CATDSRTGEEKLFF
CDR3nt: TGTGCCACGGATTCCAGGACAGGAGAGGAAAAACTGTTTTTT

abundance: .
d_gene: .
j_gene: TRBJ2-7
v_gene: TRBV28
CDR3aa: CASSVGHSSYEQYF
CDR3nt: TGTGCCAGCAGTGTGGGACACAGCTCCTACGAGCAGTACTTC

abundance: few
d_gene: TRBD1
j_gene: TRBJ1-1
v_gene: TRBV2
CDR3aa: CASRAGGTEAFF
CDR3nt: TGTGCCAGCAGAGCAGGGGGCACTGAAGCTTTCTTT

abundance: .
d_gene: TRBD2
j_gene: TRBJ2-1
v_gene: TRBV27
CDR3aa: CASSPGLAGPSYNEQFF
CDR3nt: TGTGCCAGCAGTCCCGGACTAGCGGGACCCTCCTACAATGAGCAGTTCTTC

abundance: .
d_gene: TRBD1
j_gene: TRBJ1-5
v_gene: TRBV4-2
CDR3aa: CASSQGRDRANQPQHF
CDR3nt: TGTGCCAGCAGCCAAGGCCGGGACAGGGCGAATCAGCCCCAGCATTTT

abundance: .
d_gene: .
j_gene: TRBJ2-6
v_gene: TRBV28
CDR3aa: CASSFAGAPGANVLTF
CDR3nt: TGTGCCAGCAGTTTTGCGGGGGCGCCTGGGGCCAACGTCCTGACTTTC

abundance: .
d_gene: TRBD2
j_gene: TRBJ2-3
v_gene: TRBV18
CDR3aa: CASSPATSVTDTQYF
CDR3nt: TGTGCCAGCTCACCAGCCACTAGCGTCACAGATACGCAGTATTTT

abundance: .
d_gene: .
j_gene: TRBJ2-5
v_gene: TRBV7-3
CDR3aa: CASSLNAGAETQYF
CDR3nt: TGTGCCAGCAGCTTAAACGCAGGGGCAGAGACCCAGTACTTC

abundance: .
d_gene: TRBD1
j_gene: TRBJ1-3
v_gene: TRBV27
CDR3aa: CASSSGQGKNTIYF
CDR3nt: TGTGCCAGCAGTTCGGGACAGGGGAAGAACACCATATATTTT

abundance: .
d_gene: TRBD1
j_gene: TRBJ1-1
v_gene: TRBV9
CDR3aa: CASSFGQGGTEAFF
CDR3nt: TGTGCCAGCAGCTTTGGACAGGGGGGCACTGAAGCTTTCTTT

abundance: .
d_gene: TRBD2
j_gene: TRBJ2-1
v_gene: TRBV7-3
CDR3aa: CASSTGLEREQFF
CDR3nt: TGTGCCAGCAGCACGGGACTAGAGCGCGAGCAGTTCTTC

abundance: .
d_gene: .
j_gene: TRBJ2-7
v_gene: TRBV28
CDR3aa: CASSVFYEQYF
CDR3nt: TGTGCCAGCAGTGTCTTTTACGAGCAGTACTTC

abundance: .
d_gene: TRBD1
j_gene: TRBJ2-3
v_gene: TRBV18
CDR3aa: CASSSAGPGTGRDTQYF
CDR3nt: TGTGCCAGCTCTTCCGCGGGCCCCGGGACAGGGCGAGATACGCAGTATTTT

abundance: .
d_gene: .
j_gene: TRBJ1-1
v_gene: TRBV29-1
CDR3aa: CSASQGNTEAFF
CDR3nt: TGCAGCGCATCACAGGGAAACACTGAAGCTTTCTTT

abundance: .
d_gene: .
j_gene: TRBJ2-5
v_gene: TRBV27
CDR3aa: CASSLRDQYF
CDR3nt: TGTGCCAGCAGCCTTAGAGACCAGTACTTC

abundance: .
d_gene: .
j_gene: TRBJ2-7
v_gene: TRBV5-4
CDR3aa: CASSLLPGAGSYEQYF
CDR3nt: TGTGCCAGCAGCCTCCTTCCAGGGGCCGGCTCCTACGAGCAGTACTTC

abundance: .
d_gene: .
j_gene: TRBJ2-2
v_gene: TRBV27
CDR3aa: CASRPGMGGTGELFF
CDR3nt: TGTGCCAGCAGGCCGGGGATGGGGGGCACCGGGGAGCTGTTTTTT

abundance: .
d_gene: .
j_gene: TRBJ2-1
v_gene: TRBV18
CDR3aa: CASSLLTSSYNEQFF
CDR3nt: TGTGCCAGCTCACTCCTGACTAGTTCCTACAATGAGCAGTTCTTC

abundance: .
d_gene: .
j_gene: TRBJ2-2
v_gene: TRBV7-9
CDR3aa: CASSHPDSFRELFF
CDR3nt: TGTGCCAGCAGCCATCCGGACAGTTTCAGGGAGCTGTTTTTT

abundance: .
d_gene: .
j_gene: TRBJ2-1
v_gene: TRBV6-5
CDR3aa: CASSQRARRSNEQFF
CDR3nt: TGTGCCAGCAGTCAAAGAGCGAGGAGATCGAATGAGCAGTTCTTC